The TCR beta chain under discussion was sequenced for a study of CD8 T cells in Susac syndrome. cDNA came from approximately 0.5 to 1 ug RNA primed by random hexamers. TCRdb re-derived calls from the immunoSEQ multiplex PCR reads in MiXCR, one entry per CDR3 protein. The sample lists some 110,000 distinct CDR3 sequences, 85% to 95% seen once, with approximately 0.097% in the top ten. Trimming pared 5 bases from V and 9 bases from J, leaving 11 bases between. Germline V gives CDR1 KGHSH, CDR2 LQKENI. This CDR3 region has 13 residues. The chain employs TRBV18 and TRBJ2-6, with D perhaps assigned TRBD1 or TRBD2 (6 bases each). The source of this sequence is a human donor with multiple sclerosis. The sequencing input was CD4+ T cells from PBMCs. The CDR3 DNA reads as TGTGCCAGCTCAAACAGGGAGGTCAACGTCCTGACTTTC. Its protein product is CASSNREVNVLTF.